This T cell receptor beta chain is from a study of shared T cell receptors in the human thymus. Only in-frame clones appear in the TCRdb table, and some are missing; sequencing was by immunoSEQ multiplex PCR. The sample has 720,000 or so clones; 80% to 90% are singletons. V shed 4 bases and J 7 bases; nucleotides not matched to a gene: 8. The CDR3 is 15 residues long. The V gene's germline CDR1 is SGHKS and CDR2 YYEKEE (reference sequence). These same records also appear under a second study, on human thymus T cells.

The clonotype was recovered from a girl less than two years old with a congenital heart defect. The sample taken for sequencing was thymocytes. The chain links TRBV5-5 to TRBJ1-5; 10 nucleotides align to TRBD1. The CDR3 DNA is TGTGCCAGCAGCACGGGACAGGGGATCTGGCAGCCCCAGCATTTT. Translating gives CASSTGQGIWQPQHF.